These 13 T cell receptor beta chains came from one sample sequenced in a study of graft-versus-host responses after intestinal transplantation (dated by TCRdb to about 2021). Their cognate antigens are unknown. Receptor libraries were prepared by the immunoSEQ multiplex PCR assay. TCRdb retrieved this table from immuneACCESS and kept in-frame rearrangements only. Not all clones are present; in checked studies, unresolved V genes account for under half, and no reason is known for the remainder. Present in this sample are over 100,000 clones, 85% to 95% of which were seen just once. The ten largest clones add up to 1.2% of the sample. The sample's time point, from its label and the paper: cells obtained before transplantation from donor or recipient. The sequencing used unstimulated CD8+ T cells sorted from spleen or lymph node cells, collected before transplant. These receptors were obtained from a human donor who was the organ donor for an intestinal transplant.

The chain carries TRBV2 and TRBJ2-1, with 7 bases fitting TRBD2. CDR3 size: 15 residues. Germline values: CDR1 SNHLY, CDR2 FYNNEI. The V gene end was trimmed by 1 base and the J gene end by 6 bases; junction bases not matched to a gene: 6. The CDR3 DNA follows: TGTGCCAGCAGTGAAGGCGCGGGAGCGGGCAATGAGCAGTTCTTC. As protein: CASSEGAGAGNEQFF.

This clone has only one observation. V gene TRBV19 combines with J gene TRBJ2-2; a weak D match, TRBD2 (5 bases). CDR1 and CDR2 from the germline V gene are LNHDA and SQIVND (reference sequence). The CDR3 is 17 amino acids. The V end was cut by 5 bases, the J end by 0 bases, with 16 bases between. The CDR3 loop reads CASSPQRRGSNTGELFF. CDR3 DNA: TGTGCCAGTAGTCCCCAGCGGAGAGGGTCGAACACCGGGGAGCTGTTTTTT.

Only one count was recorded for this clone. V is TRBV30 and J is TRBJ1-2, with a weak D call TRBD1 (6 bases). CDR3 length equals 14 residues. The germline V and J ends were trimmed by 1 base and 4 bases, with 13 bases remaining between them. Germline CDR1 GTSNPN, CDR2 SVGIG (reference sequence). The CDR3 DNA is TGTGCCTGGAGTGCCGTCGGGGGCAGCTATGGCTACACCTTC. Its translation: CAWSAVGGSYGYTF.

CDR3 region: CASSVGSGVGTEAFF. The DNA for the CDR3 is TGTGCCAGCAGCGTAGGTTCCGGGGTAGGCACTGAAGCTTTCTTT. The chain recombines TRBV9 with TRBJ1-1; D is unclear. Germline V lookup: CDR1 SGDLS, CDR2 YYNGEE. V lost 0 bases, J lost 4 bases, and 13 bases lay in between. CDR3 length: 15 amino acids.

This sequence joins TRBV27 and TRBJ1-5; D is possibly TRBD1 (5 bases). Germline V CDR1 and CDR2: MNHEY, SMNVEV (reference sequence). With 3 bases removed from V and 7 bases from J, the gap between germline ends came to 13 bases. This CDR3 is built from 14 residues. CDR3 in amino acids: CASSFRGSQQPQHF. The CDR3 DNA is TGTGCCAGCAGTTTTCGGGGGTCTCAACAGCCCCAGCATTTT.

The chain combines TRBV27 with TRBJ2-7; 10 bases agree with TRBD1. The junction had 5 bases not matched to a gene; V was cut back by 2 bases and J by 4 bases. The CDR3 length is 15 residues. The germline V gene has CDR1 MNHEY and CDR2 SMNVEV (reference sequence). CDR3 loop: CASSLVGTGVYEQYF. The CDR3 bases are TGTGCCAGCAGTTTAGTGGGGACAGGGGTGTACGAGCAGTACTTC.

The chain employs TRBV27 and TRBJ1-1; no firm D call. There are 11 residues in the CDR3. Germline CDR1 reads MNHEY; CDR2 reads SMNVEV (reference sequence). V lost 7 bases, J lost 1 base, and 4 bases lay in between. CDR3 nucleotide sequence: TGTGCCAGCAAAAGGAACACTGAAGCTTTCTTT. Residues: CASKRNTEAFF.

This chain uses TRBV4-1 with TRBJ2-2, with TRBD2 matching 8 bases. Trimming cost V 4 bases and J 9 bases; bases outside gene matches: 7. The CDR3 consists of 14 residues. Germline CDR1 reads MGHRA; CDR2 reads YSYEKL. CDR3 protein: CASSPLERERELFF. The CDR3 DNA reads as TGCGCCAGCAGCCCCCTGGAGCGGGAGCGGGAGCTGTTTTTT.

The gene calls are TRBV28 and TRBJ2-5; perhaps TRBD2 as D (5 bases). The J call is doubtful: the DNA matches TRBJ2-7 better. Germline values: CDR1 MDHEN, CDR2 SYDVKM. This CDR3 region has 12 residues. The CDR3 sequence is CASSPGVYEQYF. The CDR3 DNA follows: TGTGCCAGCAGCCCCGGGGTCTACGAGCAGTACTTC.

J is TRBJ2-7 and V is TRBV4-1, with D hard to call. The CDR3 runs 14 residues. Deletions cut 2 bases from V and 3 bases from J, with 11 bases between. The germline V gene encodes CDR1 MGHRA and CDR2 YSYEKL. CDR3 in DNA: TGCGCCAGCAGCCAAAGGACCGCTGGCTACGAGCAGTACTTC. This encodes CASSQRTAGYEQYF.

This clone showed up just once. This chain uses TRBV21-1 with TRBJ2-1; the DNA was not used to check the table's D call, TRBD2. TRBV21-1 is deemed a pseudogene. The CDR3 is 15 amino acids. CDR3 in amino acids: CASSKDPSSYNEQFF. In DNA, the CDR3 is TGTGCCAGCAGCAAAGACCCTAGCTCCTACAATGAGCAGTTCTTC.

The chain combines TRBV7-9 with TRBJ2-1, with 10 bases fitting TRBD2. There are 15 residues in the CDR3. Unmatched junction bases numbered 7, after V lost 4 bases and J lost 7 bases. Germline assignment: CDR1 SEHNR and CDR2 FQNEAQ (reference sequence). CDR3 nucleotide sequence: TGTGCCAGCAGCTCACGGGGTAGCGGGGGGAATGAGCAGTTCTTC. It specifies CASSSRGSGGNEQFF. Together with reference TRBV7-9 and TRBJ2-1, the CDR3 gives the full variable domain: DTGVSQNPRHKITKRGQNVTFRCDPISEHNRLYWYRQTLGQGPEFLTYFQNEAQLEKSRLLSDRFSAERPKGSFSTLEIQRTEQGDSAMYLCASSSRGSGGNEQFFGPGTRLTVL.

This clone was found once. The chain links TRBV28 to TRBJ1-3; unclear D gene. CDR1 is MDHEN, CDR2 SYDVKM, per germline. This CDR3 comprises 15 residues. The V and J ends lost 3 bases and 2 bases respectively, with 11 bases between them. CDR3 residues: CASSLGIGAGNTIYF. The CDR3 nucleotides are TGTGCCAGCAGTTTGGGGATCGGCGCTGGAAACACCATATATTTT.